Presented here are 12 T cell receptor beta chains from one specimen sequenced in a study of cytomegalovirus exposure and HLA in healthy donors. This PCR relied on a set of 60 Vbeta primers and 13 Jbeta primers. Sequenced by immunoSEQ multiplex PCR; TCRdb stores in-frame clones only, minus some. In the table there are tens of thousands of clones, 75% of which are singletons. What was sequenced was PBMCs. These receptors all come from a woman aged 40 to 50 in good health and CMV-seropositive.

CDR3 nucleotides: TGTGCCAGCAGTGCGGGACAGGGAAGAGACAGAACAGATACGCAGTATTTT. It translates to CASSAGQGRDRTDTQYF. This chain joins TRBV2 and TRBJ2-3, with 9 bases that match TRBD1. The junction had 11 bases not matched to a gene; V was cut back by 4 bases and J by 3 bases. This CDR3 contains 17 residues. CDR1 SNHLY and CDR2 FYNNEI come from the germline V gene. Full variable domain (outside the CDR3, taken from reference TRBV2 and TRBJ2-3): EPEVTQTPSHQVTQMGQEVILRCVPISNHLYFYWYRQILGQKVEFLVSFYNNEISEKSEIFDDQFSVERPDGSNFTLKIRSTKLEDSAMYFCASSAGQGRDRTDTQYFGPGTRLTVL.

The V and J genes are TRBV6-5 and TRBJ2-1; D is perhaps TRBD1 (5 bases). The CDR3 spans 16 residues. V was clipped by 0 bases and J by 0 bases, with 9 bases between them. Germline V gene lookup returns CDR1 MNHEY and CDR2 SVGAGI. As DNA, the CDR3 is TGTGCCAGCAGTTACTCAGGGGCTAGCTCCTACAATGAGCAGTTCTTC. Protein product: CASSYSGASSYNEQFF.

Concerning this clone: Germline and junction disagree at one end, which may indicate a read error. The V and J genes are TRBV7-9 and TRBJ1-5; no firm D call. The germline V gene encodes CDR1 SEHNR and CDR2 FQNEAQ (reference sequence). The CDR3 totals 13 residues. The CDR3 protein is CSSSLSGNQPQHF. CDR3 nucleotides: TGTTCCAGCAGCTTATCGGGGAATCAGCCCCAGCATTTT.

This rearrangement joins TRBV19 to TRBJ2-2, with D hard to call. Trimming cost V 7 bases and J 6 bases, with 9 bases left between them. The length of the CDR3 is 12 residues. Germline assignment: CDR1 LNHDA and CDR2 SQIVND (reference sequence). CDR3 sequence: CASMWAPGELFF. Here the CDR3 DNA reads TGTGCCAGTATGTGGGCCCCCGGGGAGCTGTTTTTT.

The genes are TRBV18 and TRBJ2-3; perhaps TRBD2 as D (6 bases). The V and J ends lost 6 bases and 0 bases respectively, with 10 bases between them. The germline V gene has CDR1 KGHSH and CDR2 LQKENI. This CDR3 spans 14 amino acids. As DNA, the CDR3 is TGTGCCAGCTCCGGCGGGGCTAGCACAGATACGCAGTATTTT. It yields the protein CASSGGASTDTQYF.

The chain is built from TRBV7-6 and TRBJ1-5; unclear D gene. This CDR3 region has 15 residues. Germline V gene data show CDR1 as SGHVS and CDR2 as FNYEAQ. Trimming stripped 5 bases from V and 3 bases from J, with 14 bases between. The CDR3 region is CASSPGGYSNQPQHF. CDR3 bases: TGTGCCAGCAGCCCCGGCGGGTACTCCAATCAGCCCCAGCATTTT. The full variable domain, rest sourced from reference TRBV7-6 and TRBJ1-5, is GAGVSQSPRYKVTKRGQDVALRCDPISGHVSLYWYRQALGQGPEFLTYFNYEAQQDKSGLPNDRFSAERPEGSISTLTIQRTEQRDSAMYRCASSPGGYSNQPQHFGDGTRLSIL.

The chain is built from TRBV9 and TRBJ1-5; the match to TRBD1 covers 10 bases. CDR1 SGDLS and CDR2 YYNGEE come from the germline V gene. Unmatched junction bases numbered 4, after V lost 4 bases and J lost 6 bases. This CDR3 region has 14 residues. The CDR3 DNA follows: TGTGCCAGCAGCCTCGGACAGGGGGGTCAGCCCCAGCATTTT. This encodes CASSLGQGGQPQHF.

This chain joins TRBV2 and TRBJ2-5, with TRBD1 identical over 9 bases. The CDR3 consists of 15 residues. Germline V gives CDR1 SNHLY, CDR2 FYNNEI. With V trimmed by 8 bases and J by 1 base, 8 bases remained unmatched. As DNA, the CDR3 is TGTGCCAGCTCCCGGGACAGGGAGATCCAAGAGACCCAGTACTTC. Amino acid sequence: CASSRDREIQETQYF.

The rearrangement uses TRBV4-2 and TRBJ1-1; D gene unclear. V lost 5 bases and J 8 bases, leaving 9 bases between the germline ends. CDR1 LGHNA and CDR2 YNFKEQ come from the germline V gene. This CDR3 has 11 residues. CDR3 region: CASSSEAEAFF. The CDR3 DNA is TGTGCCAGCAGCTCGGAGGCGGAAGCTTTCTTT.

The V and J genes are TRBV25-1 and TRBJ2-2; D may be TRBD1 (6 bases). Germline assignment: CDR1 MGHDK and CDR2 SYGVNS. Trimming removed 6 bases from V and 4 bases from J, with 15 bases in between. This CDR3 is built from 15 residues. This CDR3 is CASRHQTGPTGELFF. As DNA, the CDR3 is TGTGCCAGCAGGCATCAAACAGGGCCCACCGGGGAGCTGTTTTTT.

This clone was recorded only once. The CDR3 spells CASSLGGQMNSYEQYF. The CDR3 DNA follows: TGTGCCAGCAGCTTGGGAGGACAGATGAACTCCTACGAGCAGTACTTC. This rearrangement joins TRBV5-4 to TRBJ2-7; tentatively, D is TRBD1 (6 bases). The CDR3 spans 16 residues. The germline V gene encodes CDR1 SGHNT and CDR2 YYREEE (reference sequence). The V end lost 0 bases, the J end lost 0 bases, and 13 bases lay between the germline ends.

This clone was counted a few times. The rearrangement links TRBV27 to TRBJ2-7; 7 bases match TRBD1. This CDR3 comprises 14 residues. Trimming took 5 bases from V and 7 from J; bases not matched to a gene: 11. Germline values: CDR1 MNHEY, CDR2 SMNVEV (reference sequence). The CDR3, as DNA: TGTGCCAGCAGTCCTCTGGGACAGAGCTGGGAGCAGTACTTC. This gives the protein CASSPLGQSWEQYF.